This passage covers 5 T cell receptor beta chains from one sample sequenced in a study of blood T cell repertoires in COVID-19. Repertoires were generated with immunoSEQ multiplex PCR, while TCRdb's copy carries only in-frame clones and drops some. The repertoire holds about 170,000 clones, with around nine tenths as singletons. The source material was peripheral blood. These TCRs come from a man aged 18-30 years with active or convalescent COVID-19.

The rearrangement joins TRBV19 to TRBJ1-5, with D possibly being TRBD1 (5 bases). Looked up from germline, CDR1 is LNHDA and CDR2 is SQIVND (reference sequence). V was trimmed by 6 bases and J by 0 bases, leaving 9 bases between them. This CDR3 contains 14 residues. The CDR3 spells CASRGQHSNQPQHF. DNA of the CDR3: TGTGCCAGTAGGGGGCAGCATAGCAATCAGCCCCAGCATTTT. Filled out from reference TRBV19 and TRBJ1-5, the complete variable domain reads DGGITQSPKYLFRKEGQNVTLSCEQNLNHDAMYWYRQDPGQGLRLIYYSQIVNDFQKGDIAEGYSVSREKKESFPLTVTSAQKNPTAFYLCASRGQHSNQPQHFGDGTRLSIL.

The rearrangement joins TRBV6-5 to TRBJ2-7, with D possibly matching TRBD1 (5 bases). The CDR3 spans 13 residues. Between the trimmed V and J ends, which lost 2 bases and 0 bases, there was a span of 5 bases. From germline, CDR1 is MNHEY and CDR2 SVGAGI. The CDR3 region is CASSYDSSYEQYF. In nucleotides, the CDR3 is TGTGCCAGCAGTTACGACAGCTCCTACGAGCAGTACTTC.

The chain links TRBV18 to TRBJ1-2; 11 bases are shared with TRBD1. The CDR3 spans 16 residues. The junction had 10 bases not matched to a gene; V was cut back by 4 bases and J by 6 bases. Germline CDR1 KGHSH, CDR2 LQKENI. This CDR3 reads CASSLDRGRVGNGYTF. DNA of the CDR3: TGTGCCAGCTCACTGGACAGGGGGCGCGTCGGCAATGGCTACACCTTC.

This clone was picked up a small number of times. DNA of the CDR3: TGTGCCAGCAGCTTTTCGACAGGGAACACTGAAGCTTTCTTT. This sequence encodes CASSFSTGNTEAFF. The V and J genes are TRBV7-2 and TRBJ1-1; possibly TRBD1 for D (6 bases). The CDR3 length is 14 residues. V was trimmed by 3 bases and J by 1 base, leaving 9 bases between them. Per the germline V gene, CDR1 is SGHTA and CDR2 is FQGNSA.

The J gene is TRBJ2-7, the V gene TRBV7-7; TRBD2 agrees at 13 bases. V was clipped by 5 bases and J by 7 bases; unmatched bases: 8. CDR3 size: 15 residues. Germline values: CDR1 SSHAT, CDR2 FNYEAQ (reference sequence). CDR3 bases: TGTGCCAGCAGCCTCGGACTAGCGGGAGCGAATGAGCAGTACTTC. Protein: CASSLGLAGANEQYF.